Included here is one T cell receptor beta chain sequence, with context. Antigen: not known. There are 13 residues in the CDR3. The V and J ends lost 5 bases and 6 bases respectively, with 11 bases between them. Germline values: CDR1 MNHEY, CDR2 SVGAGI. This entry comes from a study of cytotoxic CD8 clonotypes in ibrutinib-treated CLL. Notes on the study in general: Clonality went up at ibrutinib response and then declined back toward baseline at progression. Rare overall, public clonotypes shrank or held steady under therapy.

The table came from immunoSEQ multiplex PCR; TCRdb's copy has only in-frame clones and leaves some out. The sample includes a few hundred thousand clones, 60% to 75% of them seen just once. Sequencing was performed on PBMCs, taken after 24 months of ibrutinib treatment. The clonotype comes from a human donor with chronic lymphocytic leukemia. This chain connects TRBV6-5 to TRBJ1-5; D is unclear. The CDR3, as DNA: TGTGCCAGCAGTCGGGGATTTGGTCAGCCCCAGCATTTT. Translation: CASSRGFGQPQHF.